These 15 T cell receptor beta chains originate from one sample sequenced in a study of tumor-infiltrating lymphocytes in primary liver carcinoma. The authors made TCR beta cDNA from 400 to 600 ng total RNA with a constant-region primer. Nested multiplex PCR, run for three rounds with slightly modified ARM-PCR, yielded TCR beta libraries. Investigators reported that the first two PCR rounds, at 10 cycles each, used TRBV1-TRBV30 forward primers with a C-beta reverse primer. TCRdb re-called the multiplex PCR reads through MiXCR, storing one row per CDR3 protein. The sample includes some 180,000 distinct CDR3 sequences, just under 85% seen only once; the top ten take approximately 18%. The tissue used was unsorted bulk material of about 19-34 mg. RNA and DNA were co-extracted from it with the AllPrep DNA/RNA mini kit. The sample taken for sequencing was tumor tissue from primary liver carcinoma. These receptors originate from a man aged 35 to 55 with primary liver carcinoma and hepatitis B virus infection.

A word on this clonotype: A clone one base away is much larger, so this may be a read error. The gene calls are TRBV10-2 and TRBJ1-2; TRBD1 agrees at 8 bases. V lost 4 bases and J lost 6; bases outside the gene matches: 7. Germline CDR1 reads WSHSY; CDR2 reads SAAADI. The CDR3 length is 14 residues. CDR3 bases: TGCGCCAGCAGTGGACAGGGGCTGATGAATGGCTACACCTTC. This translates into CASSGQGLMNGYTF.

As to this clonotype: This may arise from a read error, as a much more abundant clone is one base away. The genes are TRBV28 and TRBJ1-2; 7 bases are shared with TRBD1. Germline V gives CDR1 MDHEN, CDR2 SYDVKM. CDR3 length equals 14 residues. The chain's CDR3 is CGSSPTDRVAGYTF. The CDR3 nucleotides are TGTGGCAGCAGTCCAACTGACAGGGTGGCTGGCTACACCTTC.

The gene calls are TRBV29-1 and TRBJ2-3; a possible D gene is TRBD1 (5 bases). Germline V gene lookup returns CDR1 SQVTM and CDR2 ANQGSEA. V was trimmed by 5 bases and J by 4 bases, leaving 16 bases between them. The CDR3 length is 14 residues. The CDR3 coding sequence is TGCAGCGTTCCTGGGATAGGGGCGTCAGATACGCAGTATTTT. Translation: CSVPGIGASDTQYF.

On this clonotype itself: Lacking the conserved final phenylalanine or tryptophan, this CDR3 likely reflects a read error. The chain joins TRBV11-2 to TRBJ2-7; D is unresolved. CDR3 length: 14 amino acids. CDR1 is SGHAT and CDR2 is FQNNGV in the germline V gene. Trimming removed 4 bases from V and 0 bases from J, with 10 bases in between. The CDR3 sequence: CASSSYWNSYEQYY. The CDR3 DNA follows: TGTGCCAGCAGCTCTTACTGGAACTCCTACGAGCAGTACTAC.

Points on this clonotype: No conserved phenylalanine or tryptophan is present at the end of the CDR3, so a read error is the likely explanation. The DNA is left out, because the CDR3 cannot be placed on it with certainty; the CDR3 is given as TCRdb lists it. V usage is TRBV4-3 and J usage is TRBJ2-2; TRBD2 is the table's D call and was not checked against the DNA. The CDR3 sequence runs 18 residues, both termini included. CDR1 and CDR2 from the germline V gene are LGHNA and YSLEER. CDR3: CASSRGLAGSANTGELYL.

Details on this clonotype: Germline is not matched at one junction end, which may reflect a read error. This rearrangement joins TRBV6-1 to TRBJ1-6; 9 bases are shared with TRBD1. This CDR3 is 17 amino acids long. Germline V gene sequence: CDR1 MNHNS, CDR2 SASEGT. CDR3 DNA: TGTGCCAGGAGTGAACCACCGGGGACAGGGCGGAATTCACCCATCCACTTT. Translated: CARSEPPGTGRNSPIHF.

With regard to this clonotype: A junction boundary mismatches the germline segment, possibly from a read error. The CDR3 protein is CDSTIRSQETRYF. The CDR3 DNA follows: TGTGACAGCACCATCCGAAGCCAAGAGACCCGGTACTTC. This rearrangement joins TRBV12-3 or TRBV12-4 to TRBJ2-5; no definite D call. The CDR3 consists of 13 residues.

The chain is built from TRBV6-6 and TRBJ2-7; 9 nucleotides align to TRBD1. Germline CDR1 reads MNHNY; CDR2 reads SVGAGI (reference sequence). V shed 9 bases, J shed 3 bases, and the junction held 18 bases outside the gene matches. There are 17 residues in the CDR3. The CDR3 bases are TGTGCCAGTACCCCTGGACTAAACAGGGGGCGGAACTACGAGCAGTACTTC. It is translated as CASTPGLNRGRNYEQYF.

This rearrangement joins TRBV5-1 to TRBJ2-7; a weak D match, TRBD1 (5 bases). V lost 0 bases, J lost 6 bases, and 19 bases lay in between. The CDR3 has 16 amino acids. Germline V gene data show CDR1 as SGHRS and CDR2 as YFSETQ. CDR3 region: CASSLVSQNQGGEQYF. Here the CDR3 DNA reads TGCGCCAGCAGCTTGGTGTCACAAAATCAGGGCGGCGAGCAGTACTTC.

Note on this clonotype: Being one base from a much bigger clone, this may be a read error. The chain couples TRBV28 to TRBJ1-5; 8 bases map to TRBD1. This CDR3 region has 14 residues. Germline V gene lookup returns CDR1 MDHEN and CDR2 SYDVKM. This CDR3 reads CVSSLTGATQPQHF. The CDR3 bases are TGTGTCAGCAGTCTGACAGGGGCGACTCAGCCCCAGCATTTT.

Concerning this clonotype: The junction does not match germline at one end; this may be a read error. V and J are TRBV29-1 and TRBJ2-7; 9 bases map to TRBD2. This CDR3 region has 15 residues. CDR1 SQVTM and CDR2 ANQGSEA come from the germline V gene. CDR3 sequence: CTVEDSLAGSYEQYF. The CDR3 DNA follows: TGCACCGTTGAAGATAGTCTAGCGGGGTCCTACGAGCAGTACTTC.

This rearrangement joins TRBV6-2 or TRBV6-3 to TRBJ2-7; D is perhaps TRBD2 (5 bases). This CDR3 comprises 14 residues. Per the germline V gene, CDR1 is MNHEY and CDR2 is SVGEGT. V dropped 2 bases and J dropped 11 bases, with 19 bases sitting between them. This CDR3 is CASSYGQEIYGKYF. CDR3 DNA sequence: TGTGCCAGCAGTTACGGGCAGGAGATCTACGGGAAGTACTTC.

This chain links TRBV6-6 with TRBJ2-3, with TRBD2 identical over 8 bases. This CDR3 spans 16 amino acids. Germline V gene sequence: CDR1 MNHNY, CDR2 SVGAGI (reference sequence). The CDR3: CATLLAGGPRTDTQYF. Here the CDR3 DNA reads TGTGCTACCCTACTTGCGGGAGGTCCCCGCACAGATACGCAGTATTTT.

Concerning this clonotype: One end of the junction fails to match germline, which may point to a read error. The chain carries TRBV6-1 and TRBJ2-1; either TRBD1 or TRBD2 may supply D (5 bases each). There are 13 residues in the CDR3. Germline assignment: CDR1 MNHNS and CDR2 SASEGT. The CDR3 sequence is CVSRGAGPNEQFF. As DNA, the CDR3 is TGTGTCAGCAGAGGGGCTGGCCCGAATGAGCAGTTCTTC.

About this clonotype: Possible read error: a much larger clone is one base away. The chain employs TRBV10-3 and TRBJ2-1; D uncertain. Germline CDR1 ENHRY, CDR2 SYGVKD. Trimming cost V 2 bases and J 8 bases, with 13 bases left between them. This CDR3 has 14 residues. Here the CDR3 reads CAISEPTRSHEQFF. In nucleotides, the CDR3 is TGTGCCATCAGTGAGCCCACCAGAAGTCATGAGCAGTTCTTC.